This T cell receptor (beta chain) emerged from a study of T cells after yellow fever vaccination. In its sample, this clonotype was seen a few times. Germline lookup yields CDR1 DFQATT and CDR2 SNEGSKA (reference sequence). The length of the CDR3 is 14 residues. V lost 4 bases to trimming and J lost 5 bases; unmatched junction nucleotides: 5. TCRdb redid the calling of the 5' RACE reads with MiXCR, one entry per CDR3 protein. This sample carries hundreds of thousands of distinct CDR3 sequences, 8.7% of them seen once, and the ten largest clones take under 20%. V and J are TRBV20-1 and TRBJ2-4; 10 bases align to TRBD2. The origin of this receptor is a man younger than 30 who received the YFV17D yellow fever vaccine. Sequenced material: PBMCs, taken on the day of the first yellow fever vaccination. Here the CDR3 reads CSANPGLAENIQYF. Here the CDR3 DNA reads TGCAGTGCTAACCCTGGACTAGCGGAAAACATTCAGTACTTC.